Below are 16 T cell receptor beta chains sequenced from a single sample in a study of blood T cell repertoires in COVID-19. Libraries were prepared by immunoSEQ multiplex PCR; TCRdb keeps only in-frame clonotypes and omits some of them. The sample consists of about 240,000 clones, around 88% of them appearing once. The sample was peripheral blood. The receptors here all came from a man older than 75 with acute or convalescent COVID-19.

The V call is TRBV9, the J call TRBJ2-1; 8 nucleotides line up with TRBD1. CDR3 length: 20 amino acids. The ends lost 4 bases at V and 2 bases at J; junction bases unmatched: 20. CDR1 and CDR2 from the germline V gene are SGDLS and YYNGEE. The CDR3 DNA is TGTGCCAGCAGCCCGCAGGGGGCCAGAGGTGCGGGGAGACCCTACAATGAGCAGTTCTTC. The encoded protein is CASSPQGARGAGRPYNEQFF.

This chain uses TRBV5-1 with TRBJ1-4, with D hard to call. V was clipped by 0 bases and J by 5 bases, with 11 bases between them. This CDR3 contains 15 residues. Germline V CDR1 and CDR2: SGHRS, YFSETQ. The CDR3 spells CASSLGGPPNEKLFF. CDR3 in DNA: TGCGCCAGCAGCTTGGGAGGTCCACCCAATGAAAAACTGTTTTTT. The variable domain in full, with the rest retrieved from reference TRBV5-1 and TRBJ1-4, is KAGVTQTPRYLIKTRGQQVTLSCSPISGHRSVSWYQQTPGQGLQFLFEYFSETQRNKGNFPGRFSGRQFSNSRSEMNVSTLELGDSALYLCASSLGGPPNEKLFFGSGTQLSVL.

The chain has TRBV7-2 and TRBJ1-1; tentative D call: TRBD1 (6 bases). The CDR3 is 15 amino acids. V was shortened by 0 bases and J by 2 bases, with 10 bases between the two germline ends. Germline-derived CDR1 and CDR2 are SGHTA and FQGNSA. The CDR3 DNA reads as TGTGCCAGCAGCTTAGCGGGGGCAGAAAACACTGAAGCTTTCTTT. It codes for CASSLAGAENTEAFF. Filled out from reference TRBV7-2 and TRBJ1-1, the complete variable domain reads GAGVSQSPSNKVTEKGKDVELRCDPISGHTALYWYRQSLGQGLEFLIYFQGNSAPDKSGLPSDRFSAERTGGSVSTLTIQRTQQEDSAVYLCASSLAGAENTEAFFGQGTRLTVV.

V and J are TRBV18 and TRBJ2-7; D is unclear. This CDR3 has 13 amino acids. V was cut by 0 bases and J by 0 bases, with 3 bases left in between. CDR1 and CDR2 from the germline V gene are KGHSH and LQKENI. The CDR3 region is CASSPPSSYEQYF. CDR3 sequence (DNA): TGTGCCAGCTCACCACCCAGCTCCTACGAGCAGTACTTC.

CDR3 residues: CSASGLAVQETQYF. The CDR3 coding sequence is TGCAGTGCTAGTGGACTAGCGGTCCAAGAGACCCAGTACTTC. The chain is built from TRBV20-1 and TRBJ2-5; TRBD2 agrees at 10 bases. Germline V lookup: CDR1 DFQATT, CDR2 SNEGSKA (reference sequence). Germline trimming cut 3 bases from V and 1 base from J; bases unmatched to any gene: 2. CDR3 size: 14 residues.

Regarding this clone: Additional DNA sequences in this sample encode the identical CDR3. This chain links TRBV5-4 with TRBJ1-6; D gene uncertain. Germline CDR1 is SGHNT and CDR2 is YYREEE (reference sequence). The CDR3 runs to 15 residues. The V and J ends lost 3 bases and 5 bases respectively, with 12 bases between them. The CDR3, as DNA: TGTGCCAGCAGCTCCACGGGAGGGAATAATTCACCCCTCCACTTT. Its translation is CASSSTGGNNSPLHF.

V is TRBV4-2 and J is TRBJ2-2; TRBD1 matches 7 bases. The CDR3 consists of 15 residues. Trimming at V came to 1 base and at J to 6 bases, leaving 5 bases not matched to a gene. Germline CDR1 is LGHNA and CDR2 is YNFKEQ. The CDR3 region is CASSQVAGGAGELFF. The CDR3 nucleotides read TGTGCCAGCAGCCAAGTCGCAGGGGGTGCCGGGGAGCTGTTTTTT.

The chain employs TRBV19 and TRBJ1-4; TRBD1 might be the D (6 bases). V was shortened by 2 bases and J by 4 bases, with 11 bases between the two germline ends. Germline CDR1 LNHDA, CDR2 SQIVND (reference sequence). The CDR3 has 15 amino acids. CDR3 nucleotide sequence: TGTGCCAGTAGTATAAGGGACAATTATAATGAAAAACTGTTTTTT. Protein sequence: CASSIRDNYNEKLFF.

The chain joins TRBV5-1 to TRBJ2-7; the D gene is possibly TRBD2 (7 bases). The V and J ends lost 2 bases and 0 bases respectively, with 12 bases between them. Germline CDR1 reads SGHRS; CDR2 reads YFSETQ. There are 15 residues in the CDR3. CDR3 coding DNA: TGCGCCAGCAGCTTTGGGGGGGCCAGCTCCTACGAGCAGTACTTC. Translated: CASSFGGASSYEQYF.

The rearrangement uses TRBV9 and TRBJ2-1; no clear D gene. With 2 bases removed from V and 6 bases from J, the gap between germline ends came to 6 bases. The CDR3 sequence is 12 residues long. Germline V gives CDR1 SGDLS, CDR2 YYNGEE. This CDR3 reads CASSVIGNEQFF. CDR3 DNA: TGTGCCAGCAGCGTCATCGGCAATGAGCAGTTCTTC.

This chain links TRBV28 with TRBJ1-5, with D tentatively TRBD1 (6 bases). The germline V gene encodes CDR1 MDHEN and CDR2 SYDVKM. The CDR3 covers 15 residues. V lost 7 bases to trimming and J lost 3 bases, with 16 bases between them. The CDR3, as DNA: TGTGCCAGCACTCGCGGAGACAGGATCAATCAGCCCCAGCATTTT. Translated, it gives CASTRGDRINQPQHF.

The chain links TRBV19 to TRBJ1-2; tentative D call: TRBD1 (6 bases). This CDR3 region has 16 residues. In germline, CDR1 is LNHDA, CDR2 SQIVND (reference sequence). V shed 3 bases and J shed 8 bases, with 22 bases lying between them. The CDR3 is CASSMLTGPTGRGYTF. In DNA, the CDR3 is TGTGCCAGTAGTATGTTGACAGGACCAACCGGTCGGGGCTACACCTTC.

This chain joins TRBV18 and TRBJ1-2; D gene uncertain. V lost 2 bases and J 4 bases, leaving 11 bases between the germline ends. Germline values: CDR1 KGHSH, CDR2 LQKENI. The CDR3 runs 14 residues. CDR3: CASSPVGRRYGYTF. The CDR3 bases are TGTGCCAGCTCACCAGTGGGCAGGCGCTATGGCTACACCTTC.

This clone was seen once. This chain connects TRBV7-2 to TRBJ2-2, with a weak D call TRBD1 (5 bases). V lost 6 bases to trimming and J lost 3 bases, with 23 bases between them. Germline V lookup: CDR1 SGHTA, CDR2 FQGNSA. This CDR3 spans 18 amino acids. The CDR3 loop is CASSLPLWGRKYTGELFF. CDR3 nucleotide sequence: TGTGCCAGCAGTCTCCCCCTCTGGGGCAGGAAGTACACCGGGGAGCTGTTTTTT.

V and J are TRBV18 and TRBJ2-5, with 7 bases matching TRBD1. This CDR3 has 14 amino acids. Germline CDR1 is KGHSH and CDR2 is LQKENI. The V and J ends lost 2 bases and 5 bases, in that order; junction bases with no gene match: 5. CDR3 nucleotides: TGTGCCAGCTCACCAGAGACAGGGTGGGAGACCCAGTACTTC. Its translation is CASSPETGWETQYF.

The chain couples TRBV9 to TRBJ2-5; D is uncertain. Trimming cost V 4 bases and J 5 bases, with 6 bases left between them. There are 11 residues in the CDR3. Germline-derived CDR1 and CDR2 are SGDLS and YYNGEE. DNA of the CDR3: TGTGCCAGCAGCCTCGGGGAGACCCAGTACTTC. It yields the protein CASSLGETQYF.